These T cell receptor beta chains were read from a single sample in a study of identical twins. MiXCR, run by TCRdb on the 5' RACE reads, gives a single entry per CDR3 protein. Among hundreds of thousands of distinct CDR3 sequences listed, approximately 9% were seen once. The same data also went into a second study, on yellow fever vaccine responses in identical twins.

The sequenced sample was PBMCs. The receptors derive from a woman aged 18-29 years in good health. The CDR3 runs from the conserved cysteine through the conserved F or W. D genes are given only for firm matches. Not every row has a clone size; where given, it reads once, few, many or a size class.

d_gene	v_gene	j_gene	abundance	CDR3aa	CDR3nt
.	TRBV9	TRBJ2-1	.	CASSAGRSSYNEQFF	TGTGCCAGCAGCGCAGGGAGGAGCTCCTACAATGAGCAGTTCTTC
TRBD2	TRBV15	TRBJ2-5	.	CATSPRTSGRLSETQYF	TGTGCCACCAGCCCGCGGACTAGCGGGAGATTATCGGAGACCCAGTACTTC
.	TRBV6-2/TRBV6-3	TRBJ1-2	many	CASSDGGIVYGYTF	TGTGCCAGCAGCGACGGAGGAATAGTCTATGGCTACACCTTC
.	TRBV20-1	TRBJ2-7	.	CSVRGAASYEQYF	TGCAGTGTCAGGGGCGCGGCCTCCTACGAGCAGTACTTC
.	TRBV6-1	TRBJ2-3	many	CASRQTGTDTQYF	TGTGCCAGCAGACAAACAGGCACAGATACGCAGTATTTT
.	TRBV27	TRBJ2-7	.	CASSSVTGRVGEQYF	TGTGCCAGCAGTTCCGTTACGGGCAGGGTGGGCGAGCAGTACTTC
.	TRBV20-1	TRBJ1-2	many	CSARVSRAPYYGYTF	TGCAGTGCTAGAGTTTCCCGGGCACCCTACTATGGCTACACCTTC
TRBD2	TRBV7-9	TRBJ2-7	few	CASSFGLDSYEQYF	TGTGCCAGCAGCTTCGGACTAGACTCCTACGAGCAGTACTTC
.	TRBV20-1	TRBJ1-6	many	CSARDFPDSPLHF	TGCAGTGCTAGAGATTTTCCAGATTCACCCCTCCACTTT
.	TRBV20-1	TRBJ1-5	few	CSASKAGSNQPQHF	TGCAGTGCTAGCAAAGCGGGAAGCAATCAGCCCCAGCATTTT